The 17 T cell receptor beta chains reported below all come from one sample, sequenced in a study of blood T cell repertoires in COVID-19. TCRdb's table, derived via immunoSEQ multiplex PCR, lists solely in-frame clones and lacks some. The profile shows approximately 150,000 clones, roughly 87% of them singletons. Sequencing was done on a sample of PBMCs or T cells enriched from blood (not recorded which). The receptors originated from a woman aged 35 to 49 who had been exposed to COVID-19.

The chain is built from TRBV28 and TRBJ1-5; no clear D gene. The germline V and J ends were trimmed by 5 bases and 0 bases, with 11 bases remaining between them. The CDR3 contains 15 residues. Germline lookup yields CDR1 MDHEN and CDR2 SYDVKM. The chain's CDR3 is CASSLPPGSNQPQHF. The CDR3 DNA follows: TGTGCCAGCAGTCTCCCCCCGGGTAGCAATCAGCCCCAGCATTTT.

This chain links TRBV10-1 with TRBJ1-6; weak D call: TRBD1 (6 bases). Germline V gene sequence: CDR1 WNHNN, CDR2 SYGVQD (reference sequence). V gave up 6 bases and J gave up 7 bases, with 10 bases separating them. The length of the CDR3 is 13 residues. This chain's CDR3 is CASSRDTNSPLHF. In nucleotides, the CDR3 is TGCGCCAGCAGCCGGGACACCAATTCACCCCTCCACTTT.

The chain recombines TRBV5-1 with TRBJ2-7, with D possibly being TRBD1 (5 bases). This CDR3 is built from 15 residues. Trimming took off 1 base at V and 3 bases at J, with 14 bases between the two ends. Germline V gene lookup returns CDR1 SGHRS and CDR2 YFSETQ. As DNA, the CDR3 is TGCGCCAGCAGCTTGTGGTCGGACACCTTCTACGAGCAGTACTTC. It translates to CASSLWSDTFYEQYF.

The V and J genes are TRBV3-1 (or the pseudogene TRBV3-2) and TRBJ1-1; the D is unclear. The germline V gene encodes CDR1 LGHDT and CDR2 YNNKEL (reference sequence). V was trimmed by 4 bases and J by 0 bases, leaving 6 bases between them. The CDR3 is 13 residues long. This chain's CDR3 is CASSLKLNTEAFF. CDR3 bases: TGTGCCAGCAGCCTTAAATTGAACACTGAAGCTTTCTTT.

In this sample, this clone turned up a few times. This chain connects TRBV4-3 to TRBJ2-1; 9 nucleotides match TRBD2. The J segment lost 2 bases and the V segment lost 0 bases, leaving 2 bases of the junction unmatched. Germline V gene sequence: CDR1 LGHNA, CDR2 YSLEER. The CDR3 spans 16 residues. CDR3 nucleotide sequence: TGCGCCAGCAGCCAAGATGGCGGGAGGGCCTACAATGAGCAGTTCTTC. It specifies CASSQDGGRAYNEQFF.

This sequence joins TRBV5-1 and TRBJ2-2; the match to TRBD1 covers 10 bases. Germline values: CDR1 SGHRS, CDR2 YFSETQ. The CDR3 has 16 residues. V shed 4 bases and J 5 bases; nucleotides not matched to a gene: 8. DNA for the CDR3: TGCGCCAGCAGCCAAACCGACAGGGGGCAGACCGGGGAGCTGTTTTTT. Translated: CASSQTDRGQTGELFF.

The gene calls are TRBV27 and TRBJ2-1; TRBD1 matches at 10 bases. The ends lost 8 bases at V and 8 bases at J; junction bases unmatched: 12. The V gene's germline CDR1 is MNHEY and CDR2 SMNVEV (reference sequence). There are 15 residues in the CDR3. CDR3 amino acids: CASGTSTGGWDEQFF. The CDR3 coding sequence is TGTGCCAGCGGAACTTCGACAGGGGGCTGGGATGAGCAGTTCTTC.

The chain employs TRBV25-1 and TRBJ1-1, with 9 bases matching TRBD1. J gave up 4 bases and V 6 bases, and 9 bases lay outside the gene matches. Germline CDR1 MGHDK, CDR2 SYGVNS. The CDR3 totals 15 residues. The CDR3 loop reads CASSLGDRVATEAFF. The CDR3 bases are TGTGCCAGCAGCCTCGGGGACAGGGTGGCCACTGAAGCTTTCTTT.

The chain joins TRBV5-1 to TRBJ2-5; D gene unclear. Germline assignment: CDR1 SGHRS and CDR2 YFSETQ. CDR3 length: 13 amino acids. With 1 base removed from V and 5 bases from J, the gap between germline ends came to 9 bases. The DNA for the CDR3 is TGCGCCAGCAGCTTGCCAGGCATGGAGACCCAGTACTTC. This codes for CASSLPGMETQYF.

This chain connects TRBV4-3 to TRBJ2-7; 12 bases agree with TRBD2. This CDR3 has 18 residues. Germline V gene sequence: CDR1 LGHNA, CDR2 YSLEER. The V segment lost 0 bases and the J segment 3 bases; nucleotides outside the gene matches: 9. DNA for the CDR3: TGCGCCAGCAGCCAAGAGACCACCGGACTAGCGGGAAGCTACGAGCAGTACTTC. This translates into CASSQETTGLAGSYEQYF.

This sequence joins TRBV6-5 and TRBJ2-2, with 8 bases lining up with TRBD2. CDR1 and CDR2 from the germline V gene are MNHEY and SVGAGI. This CDR3 spans 14 amino acids. J gave up 8 bases and V 7 bases, and 9 bases lay outside the gene matches. The CDR3 is CASTKGLGQGELFF. In DNA, the CDR3 is TGTGCCAGCACCAAGGGACTAGGGCAGGGGGAGCTGTTTTTT.

The rearrangement uses TRBV6-2 or TRBV6-3 and TRBJ2-7; 13 bases are a match to TRBD2. The CDR3 spans 16 residues. CDR1 MNHEY and CDR2 SVGEGT come from the germline V gene. With 6 bases clipped from V and 2 bases from J, the junction kept 7 bases outside the gene matches. The CDR3 DNA follows: TGTGCCAGCAGCCGACTAGCGGGAGGAGGGACCTACGAGCAGTACTTC. Amino acid sequence: CASSRLAGGGTYEQYF.

This chain joins TRBV11-2 and TRBJ1-2; 7 nucleotides agree with TRBD1. This CDR3 spans 16 amino acids. Germline values: CDR1 SGHAT, CDR2 FQNNGV. Germline trimming cut 4 bases from V and 0 bases from J; bases unmatched to any gene: 8. This CDR3 is CASSSRGDRPNYGYTF. CDR3 nucleotides: TGTGCCAGCAGCTCTAGGGGGGACAGACCTAACTATGGCTACACCTTC.

This chain joins TRBV7-8 and TRBJ2-1; TRBD2 might be the D (5 bases). CDR3 size: 16 residues. Germline CDR1 SGHVS, CDR2 FQNEAQ. Trimming removed 1 base at V and 0 bases at J, with 10 bases between. Here the CDR3 DNA reads TGTGCCAGCAGCTTAGTGCCGGGGAGCTCCTACAATGAGCAGTTCTTC. It codes for CASSLVPGSSYNEQFF.

This clone was recorded a few times. The chain links TRBV4-1 to TRBJ2-7; the D gene is possibly TRBD1 (6 bases). The germline V gene encodes CDR1 MGHRA and CDR2 YSYEKL. This CDR3 comprises 13 residues. V was trimmed by 5 bases and J by 3 bases, leaving 11 bases between them. CDR3 loop: CASSSRGGYEQYF. The CDR3 DNA reads TGCGCCAGCAGCTCGAGAGGGGGCTACGAGCAGTACTTC.

In its sample, this clone was seen once. The rearrangement joins TRBV4-3 to TRBJ2-7; D might be TRBD1 (6 bases). V was clipped by 1 base and J by 4 bases, with 14 bases between them. The CDR3 contains 15 residues. Germline loops: CDR1 LGHNA, CDR2 YSLEER. The CDR3 reads CASSQAQGFRYEQYF. The CDR3, as DNA: TGCGCCAGCAGCCAAGCTCAGGGGTTTCGGTACGAGCAGTACTTC.

The V gene is TRBV2, the J gene TRBJ1-1, with a possible D match to TRBD1 (5 bases). CDR1 and CDR2 from the germline V gene are SNHLY and FYNNEI. CDR3 length equals 13 residues. V was clipped by 7 bases and J by 7 bases, with 16 bases between them. This chain's CDR3 is CASTKRGTVEAFF. In DNA, the CDR3 is TGTGCCAGCACCAAAAGGGGAACAGTTGAAGCTTTCTTT.